The clone carrying this T cell receptor (beta chain) was observed once. The sample is drawn from a study of T cell changes during pregnancy in multiple sclerosis. V gave up 4 bases and J gave up 4 bases, with 7 bases separating them. CDR3 length equals 12 residues. In germline, CDR1 is SGHTA, CDR2 FQGNSA. Generated by immunoSEQ multiplex PCR, the TCRdb table keeps only in-frame clones and is missing some. Among 60,000 or so clones listed, 85% to 95% were seen once. The V call is TRBV7-2, the J call TRBJ1-1; D is undetermined. The sequencing here drew on peripheral blood, taken in the first trimester of pregnancy. This clonotype originated in a female donor with multiple sclerosis, enrolled in a pregnancy study. Here the CDR3 reads CASSSGLTEAFF. The CDR3 region has the DNA TGTGCCAGCAGCTCCGGTCTCACTGAAGCTTTCTTT.